The 32 T cell receptor beta chains below come from one sample, sequenced in a study of blood T cell repertoires in COVID-19. Libraries were prepared by immunoSEQ multiplex PCR; TCRdb keeps only in-frame clonotypes and omits some of them. Of 400,000 to 450,000 clones listed, roughly 89% are singletons. Source material: peripheral blood. These receptors were obtained from a woman aged 25-40 years with active or convalescent COVID-19.

The genes are TRBV19 and TRBJ1-2, with D perhaps matching TRBD1 (5 bases). The CDR3 runs 16 residues. Trimming shortened V by 6 bases and J by 4 bases, and 21 bases separated the two germline ends. Germline CDR1 is LNHDA and CDR2 is SQIVND (reference sequence). This CDR3 is CASSRTGRGGIYGYTF. The CDR3 nucleotides are TGTGCCAGTAGCCGGACCGGGCGGGGGGGTATCTATGGCTACACCTTC.

The chain is built from TRBV11-2 and TRBJ1-6; no reliable D call. In germline, CDR1 is SGHAT, CDR2 FQNNGV. CDR3 length: 16 residues. The V and J ends lost 0 bases and 4 bases respectively, with 10 bases between them. The CDR3 sequence: CASSLEGGLYNSPLHF. The CDR3 DNA reads as TGTGCCAGCAGCTTAGAGGGCGGACTGTATAATTCACCCCTCCACTTT.

V gene TRBV2 combines with J gene TRBJ2-3; TRBD2 is a possible D gene (6 bases). Per germline, CDR1 SNHLY and CDR2 FYNNEI. The V end lost 11 bases, the J end lost 8 bases, and 26 bases lay between the germline ends. The length of the CDR3 is 15 residues. In nucleotides, the CDR3 is TGTGCCTCAACCAGGGCTAGCGAGACATACGGTACGCAGTATTTT. Translating gives CASTRASETYGTQYF.

The CDR3 DNA follows: TGTGCCAGCAGTCTTCAGGGAGGCTCACCCCTCCACTTT. Amino acids: CASSLQGGSPLHF. V and J are TRBV27 and TRBJ1-6; TRBD1 might be the D (5 bases). Germline V gives CDR1 MNHEY, CDR2 SMNVEV (reference sequence). Deletions cut 5 bases from V and 10 bases from J, with 12 bases between. There are 13 residues in the CDR3.

The chain couples TRBV30 to TRBJ2-5, with 7 positions matching TRBD2. V gave up 2 bases and J gave up 1 base; unmatched junction bases: 7. Germline CDR1 GTSNPN, CDR2 SVGIG (reference sequence). This CDR3 contains 15 residues. The CDR3 DNA sequence: TGTGCCTGGAGTCCACCTCGGGGGGTCCAAGAGACCCAGTACTTC. Its protein product is CAWSPPRGVQETQYF.

The rearrangement uses TRBV11-3 and TRBJ2-1; 12 nucleotides match TRBD2. After removal of 9 bases from V and 2 bases from J, the junction contained 5 bases not matched to a gene. Germline lookup yields CDR1 SGHNT and CDR2 YENEEA. This CDR3 has 15 amino acids. The CDR3 DNA follows: TGTGCCAGTTCTCCTAGCGGGGGGGCCTACAATGAGCAGTTCTTC. It encodes CASSPSGGAYNEQFF.

The chain is built from TRBV5-1 and TRBJ1-6; weak D call: TRBD1 (5 bases). Germline-derived CDR1 and CDR2 are SGHRS and YFSETQ. This CDR3 spans 15 amino acids. Trimming took 0 bases from V and 13 from J, leaving 17 bases between them. As DNA, the CDR3 is TGCGCCAGCAGCTTGGAAGCAGGGCAGGCGGTTCCCCTCCACTTT. Protein product: CASSLEAGQAVPLHF.

The chain is built from TRBV6-2 or TRBV6-3 and TRBJ1-5; 7 positions agree with TRBD1. The CDR3 spans 14 residues. Germline CDR1 is MNHEY and CDR2 is SVGEGT. J was trimmed by 7 bases and V by 3 bases; bases with no gene match: 6. The CDR3 loop is CASSYLQGNQPQHF. CDR3 nucleotides: TGTGCCAGCAGTTATTTACAGGGGAACCAGCCCCAGCATTTT.

V is TRBV2 and J is TRBJ1-1; no definite D call. Germline CDR1 SNHLY, CDR2 FYNNEI. The V end lost 2 bases, the J end lost 6 bases, and 13 bases lay between the germline ends. This CDR3 has 14 amino acids. CDR3 nucleotides: TGTGCCAGCAGTGAACCCCCTGAGCGGGCTGAAGCTTTCTTT. It codes for CASSEPPERAEAFF.

This clone came up once. The rearrangement joins TRBV28 to TRBJ2-1; 8 bases line up with TRBD2. This CDR3 is 17 amino acids long. Looked up from germline, CDR1 is MDHEN and CDR2 is SYDVKM. V lost 3 bases to trimming and J lost 4 bases; unmatched junction nucleotides: 11. CDR3 region: CASSLGGAGGSYNEQFF. DNA of the CDR3: TGTGCCAGCAGTTTGGGTGGTGCGGGAGGAAGTTACAATGAGCAGTTCTTC.

The chain recombines TRBV2 with TRBJ2-7; perhaps TRBD2 as D (6 bases). V was pared by 2 bases and J by 1 base, with 15 bases between. CDR1 and CDR2 (germline): SNHLY, FYNNEI. The CDR3 totals 16 residues. The CDR3 protein is CASSEYGGAVSYEQYF. The CDR3 DNA reads TGTGCCAGCAGTGAATATGGCGGGGCAGTTTCCTACGAGCAGTACTTC.

The chain carries TRBV6-5 and TRBJ1-4, with 7 bases aligning to TRBD1. Per the germline V gene, CDR1 is MNHEY and CDR2 is SVGAGI. The V segment lost 6 bases and the J segment 8 bases; nucleotides outside the gene matches: 6. The CDR3 length is 13 residues. Written as DNA, the CDR3 is TGTGCCAGCAGACAGGGGTTTGGGGAAAAACTGTTTTTT. Translating gives CASRQGFGEKLFF.

V gene TRBV5-1 combines with J gene TRBJ1-3; TRBD1 is a possible D gene (5 bases). V was shortened by 2 bases and J by 2 bases, with 8 bases between the two germline ends. The CDR3 has 14 residues. The germline gives CDR1 SGHRS, CDR2 YFSETQ. The CDR3 reads CASSFGGTGNTIYF. Written as DNA, the CDR3 is TGCGCCAGCAGCTTCGGGGGTACTGGAAACACCATATATTTT.

The V gene is TRBV6-1, the J gene TRBJ2-1; D call uncertain. Germline values: CDR1 MNHNS, CDR2 SASEGT. Trimming removed 3 bases from V and 5 bases from J, with 8 bases in between. CDR3 length: 13 residues. In nucleotides, the CDR3 is TGTGCCAGCAGTGACGCGGCTGACAATGAGCAGTTCTTC. It specifies CASSDAADNEQFF.

This chain uses TRBV27 with TRBJ1-4; TRBD1 might be the D (5 bases). V lost 0 bases to trimming and J lost 7 bases, with 12 bases between them. The germline V gene encodes CDR1 MNHEY and CDR2 SMNVEV (reference sequence). The CDR3 extends over 15 amino acids. Written as DNA, the CDR3 is TGTGCCAGCAGTTTATCGCGGGGGATGAGTGAAAAACTGTTTTTT. Protein product: CASSLSRGMSEKLFF.

The CDR3 coding sequence is TGTGCCAGCAGTCCCCTCGGGCTAGCGGGAAGCACCGGGGAGCTGTTTTTT. This translates into CASSPLGLAGSTGELFF. The chain carries TRBV6-6 and TRBJ2-2; 9 positions agree with TRBD2. Trimming took 5 bases from V and 4 from J; bases not matched to a gene: 11. Germline assignment: CDR1 MNHNY and CDR2 SVGAGI (reference sequence). This CDR3 contains 17 residues.

This clone was found a few times. The rearrangement joins TRBV6-5 to TRBJ2-2, with D maybe TRBD2 (5 bases). This CDR3 is built from 15 residues. Germline CDR1 is MNHEY and CDR2 is SVGAGI. Trimming stripped 0 bases from V and 1 base from J, with 6 bases between. CDR3 sequence reads: CASSYSRGNTGELFF. The CDR3 coding sequence is TGTGCCAGCAGTTACTCTCGGGGGAACACCGGGGAGCTGTTTTTT.

This rearrangement joins TRBV18 to TRBJ1-4; D might be TRBD1 (5 bases). Germline assignment: CDR1 KGHSH and CDR2 LQKENI. This CDR3 region has 16 residues. V lost 0 bases, J lost 7 bases, and 15 bases lay in between. CDR3 protein: CASSPPSLGGSEKLFF. CDR3 in DNA: TGTGCCAGCTCACCACCCTCTCTGGGGGGAAGTGAAAAACTGTTTTTT.

The chain is built from TRBV6-4 and TRBJ2-7; 8 bases are a match to TRBD1. The CDR3 is 17 residues long. V lost 0 bases and J lost 0; bases outside the gene matches: 7. From germline, CDR1 is MRHNA and CDR2 SNTAGT. This chain's CDR3 is CASSDSTGVIFSYEQYF. In nucleotides, the CDR3 is TGTGCCAGCAGTGACTCGACAGGGGTTATATTCTCCTACGAGCAGTACTTC.

The chain uses TRBV19 and TRBJ2-1; 9 bases are shared with TRBD2. Germline V lookup: CDR1 LNHDA, CDR2 SQIVND (reference sequence). CDR3 length: 15 amino acids. J gave up 1 base and V 4 bases, and 2 bases lay outside the gene matches. CDR3 in DNA: TGTGCCAGTAGTACTACTAGCGGGTCCTACAATGAGCAGTTCTTC. Amino acid sequence: CASSTTSGSYNEQFF.

This clone was counted between two and nine times. The chain carries TRBV30 and TRBJ1-2, with unresolved D. With 3 bases removed from V and 8 bases from J, the gap between germline ends came to 16 bases. There are 13 residues in the CDR3. CDR1 and CDR2 (germline): GTSNPN, SVGIG (reference sequence). CDR3 amino acids: CAWRMIGVEGYTF. The CDR3 nucleotides read TGTGCCTGGAGGATGATCGGAGTCGAGGGCTACACCTTC.

The chain's CDR3 is CASSAEKTGHGTEAFF. CDR3 nucleotides: TGTGCCAGCAGCGCGGAAAAGACAGGGCATGGTACTGAAGCTTTCTTT. V usage is TRBV5-5 and J usage is TRBJ1-1; 7 nucleotides match TRBD1. V lost 4 bases and J lost 5; bases outside the gene matches: 14. The CDR3 runs to 16 residues. The germline gives CDR1 SGHKS, CDR2 YYEKEE (reference sequence).

This rearrangement joins TRBV6-1 to TRBJ1-1; TRBD1 is a possible D gene (5 bases). V was shortened by 3 bases and J by 6 bases, with 8 bases between the two germline ends. CDR1 is MNHNS and CDR2 is SASEGT in the germline V gene. This CDR3 has 12 residues. The CDR3 region is CASSETRAEAFF. The CDR3 bases are TGTGCCAGCAGTGAGACCAGGGCTGAAGCTTTCTTT.

V and J are TRBV6-1 and TRBJ1-1; D gene uncertain. The CDR3 is made up of 17 amino acids. V was cut by 2 bases and J by 1 base, with 17 bases left in between. CDR1 and CDR2 (germline): MNHNS, SASEGT. The CDR3 DNA is TGTGCCAGCAGTGAAATCGTCGTCAAAACGGGGAACACTGAAGCTTTCTTT. It specifies CASSEIVVKTGNTEAFF.

The chain uses TRBV23-1 and TRBJ2-1; D gene uncertain. TRBV23-1 is an ORF, and what it does is uncertain. CDR3 size: 15 residues. The V gene lost 6 bases and the J gene lost 0 bases, with 12 bases spanning the gap. CDR3 nucleotides: TGCGCCAGCAGCCCCAGAGACACCTCCTACAATGAGCAGTTCTTC. This encodes CASSPRDTSYNEQFF.

The chain carries TRBV19 and TRBJ1-5; unclear D gene. The CDR3 spans 14 residues. Trimming removed 5 bases at V and 2 bases at J, with 10 bases between. Germline values: CDR1 LNHDA, CDR2 SQIVND (reference sequence). The CDR3 DNA follows: TGTGCCAGTAGTGTTCTAGGCGGCAATCAGCCCCAGCATTTT. It codes for CASSVLGGNQPQHF.

The chain couples TRBV6-4 to TRBJ2-1; D possibly corresponds to TRBD2 (6 bases). The CDR3 length is 13 residues. The germline gives CDR1 MRHNA, CDR2 SNTAGT. Trimming took off 3 bases at V and 10 bases at J, with 13 bases between the two ends. DNA of the CDR3: TGTGCCAGCAGTGATTTCGGCGGGGAGGAGCAGTTCTTC. Encoded protein: CASSDFGGEEQFF.

J is TRBJ2-7 and V is TRBV27; the match to TRBD1 covers 10 bases. The germline V gene has CDR1 MNHEY and CDR2 SMNVEV (reference sequence). The CDR3 is 14 residues long. V trimming: 8 bases; J trimming: 4 bases; junction bases outside the gene matches: 8. CDR3 nucleotide sequence: TGTGCCAGCGGGCCGGGACAGGGGCTGTACGAGCAGTACTTC. It yields the protein CASGPGQGLYEQYF.

The gene calls are TRBV4-1 and TRBJ2-7; the match to TRBD2 covers 10 bases. The CDR3 runs to 16 residues. Germline assignment: CDR1 MGHRA and CDR2 YSYEKL. V was pared by 1 base and J by 2 bases, with 5 bases of the junction left unmatched. The CDR3 region is CASSQGGLAGAYEQYF. CDR3 bases: TGCGCCAGCAGCCAAGGGGGGCTAGCGGGAGCCTACGAGCAGTACTTC.

The chain joins TRBV19 to TRBJ2-2; 8 positions match TRBD2. Germline V lookup: CDR1 LNHDA, CDR2 SQIVND (reference sequence). The CDR3 is made up of 15 amino acids. Unmatched junction bases numbered 7, after V lost 7 bases and J lost 3 bases. This chain's CDR3 is CASTPGRAYTGELFF. The CDR3 DNA is TGTGCCAGTACCCCCGGGAGGGCTTACACCGGGGAGCTGTTTTTT.

As DNA, the CDR3 is TGTGCCAGCAGCGCCGGGACAGGACAATTGGAGCAGTACTTC. This sequence encodes CASSAGTGQLEQYF. The chain joins TRBV9 to TRBJ2-7; the match to TRBD1 covers 8 bases. CDR3 length equals 14 residues. V was clipped by 3 bases and J by 7 bases; unmatched bases: 9. From germline, CDR1 is SGDLS and CDR2 YYNGEE.

V usage is TRBV6-2 or TRBV6-3 and J usage is TRBJ1-5; TRBD1 is a possible D gene (6 bases). This CDR3 spans 16 amino acids. Deletions cut 5 bases from V and 6 bases from J, with 20 bases between. The germline V gene has CDR1 MNHEY and CDR2 SVGEGT. CDR3 coding DNA: TGTGCCAGCAGTCGAGGGGGGGACGGTAGAGTTCAGCCCCAGCATTTT. Its translation is CASSRGGDGRVQPQHF.